This entry lists 18 T cell receptor beta chains sequenced from one sample in a study. In TCRdb, the RT-PCR reads were re-called with MiXCR into one record per CDR3 protein. The table shows about 680,000 distinct CDR3 sequences, with 12% to 15% occurring only once. Sequencing used memory CD4+ T cells from blood. Receptors were obtained from a female donor in good health, serving as a healthy control.

J is TRBJ1-1 and V is TRBV9, with D perhaps TRBD1 (5 bases). The V gene's germline CDR1 is SGDLS and CDR2 YYNGEE. The V gene lost 4 bases and the J gene lost 2 bases, with 15 bases spanning the gap. The CDR3 length is 15 residues. CDR3 loop: CASSPFIGANTEAFF. The CDR3, as DNA: TGTGCCAGCAGCCCCTTCATTGGGGCAAACACTGAAGCTTTCTTT.

The chain links TRBV5-1 to TRBJ1-2; TRBD1 aligns across 10 bases. V lost 4 bases and J lost 7; bases outside the gene matches: 7. The CDR3 length is 14 residues. Per the germline V gene, CDR1 is SGHRS and CDR2 is YFSETQ. For the CDR3, the DNA is TGCGCCAGCAGCCTCATAAGGACAGGGGGTGGCTACACCTTC. Encoded protein: CASSLIRTGGGYTF.

This clonotype was found many times. V gene TRBV20-1 combines with J gene TRBJ2-3; TRBD2 matches 8 bases. Germline CDR1 and CDR2: DFQATT and SNEGSKA (reference sequence). This CDR3 spans 14 amino acids. Losses at the gene ends were 5 bases for V and 10 bases for J; bases not matched to a gene: 14. In DNA form, the CDR3 reads TGCAGTGCTCCGCCGGGACTAGGAATCGTCGCGCAGTATTTT. This sequence encodes CSAPPGLGIVAQYF.

This clonotype was seen a handful of times. The V call is TRBV5-1, the J call TRBJ2-2; 8 nucleotides align to TRBD1. V gave up 4 bases and J gave up 5 bases; unmatched junction bases: 7. Germline CDR1 is SGHRS and CDR2 is YFSETQ. The CDR3 runs 15 residues. CDR3 nucleotide sequence: TGCGCCAGCAGCATCGGACAGGGCGTGACCGGGGAGCTGTTTTTT. Protein: CASSIGQGVTGELFF.

This clonotype was seen at least ten times. The V and J genes are TRBV15 and TRBJ2-3; D unclear. The CDR3 contains 16 residues. Trimming took 0 bases from V and 4 from J, leaving 14 bases between them. Germline lookup yields CDR1 LNHNV and CDR2 YYDKDF (reference sequence). CDR3 nucleotides: TGTGCCACCAGCAGAGAAAAGAGTAGTAGGGCAGATACGCAGTATTTT. Residues: CATSREKSSRADTQYF.

The sample holds a few counts of this clonotype. The chain is built from TRBV3-1 and TRBJ2-7; D is unresolved. The CDR3 spans 11 residues. Trimming left V 1 base short and J 5 bases short, with 3 bases between. Germline lookup yields CDR1 LGHDT and CDR2 YNNKEL (reference sequence). The CDR3 coding sequence is TGTGCCAGCAGCCAAGTTCACGAGCAGTACTTC. Amino acids: CASSQVHEQYF.

This clonotype was seen a handful of times. This chain connects TRBV20-1 to TRBJ1-1; 7 bases fit TRBD1. After removal of 1 base from V and 7 bases from J, the junction contained 0 bases not matched to a gene. The germline V gene has CDR1 DFQATT and CDR2 SNEGSKA (reference sequence). The CDR3 sequence is 11 residues long. In nucleotides, the CDR3 is TGCAGTGCTAGAGGGGACAGTGAAGCTTTCTTT. Its translation: CSARGDSEAFF.

The J gene is TRBJ1-1, the V gene TRBV11-2; D is possibly TRBD1 (6 bases). CDR1 and CDR2 (germline): SGHAT, FQNNGV. V was shortened by 5 bases and J by 0 bases, with 13 bases between the two germline ends. CDR3 length: 15 residues. This CDR3 is CASSLGQLMNTEAFF. In DNA form, the CDR3 reads TGTGCCAGCAGCCTAGGACAGTTAATGAACACTGAAGCTTTCTTT.

The table lists this clonotype with a few counts. The J gene is TRBJ2-1, the V gene TRBV10-2; 10 nucleotides line up with TRBD2. The J segment lost 7 bases and the V segment lost 0 bases, leaving 6 bases of the junction unmatched. From germline, CDR1 is WSHSY and CDR2 SAAADI. The CDR3 is 16 amino acids. CDR3 amino acids: CASSESRGLATNEQFF. The CDR3 DNA reads TGCGCCAGCAGTGAGTCGAGGGGACTAGCGACTAATGAGCAGTTCTTC.

This clonotype was seen just once. The chain recombines TRBV5-6 with TRBJ2-5, with 7 bases lining up with TRBD1. CDR1 is SGHDT, CDR2 YYEEEE, per germline. The CDR3 consists of 14 residues. V lost 2 bases, J lost 2 bases, and 3 bases stayed unmatched. Written as DNA, the CDR3 is TGTGCCAGCAGCTTAAAGGGGGCACAAGAGACCCAGTACTTC. As protein: CASSLKGAQETQYF.

This clonotype was found many times. The chain combines TRBV24-1 with TRBJ2-5; TRBD2 agrees at 7 bases. The CDR3 has 15 residues. The J segment lost 4 bases and the V segment lost 3 bases, leaving 7 bases of the junction unmatched. CDR1 KGHDR and CDR2 SFDVKD come from the germline V gene. In DNA, the CDR3 is TGTGCCACCAGTGATCGAGCGGGGCGCCTAGAGACCCAGTACTTC. Translation: CATSDRAGRLETQYF.

This clonotype has more than one count but fewer than ten. The chain joins TRBV20-1 to TRBJ1-4, with 7 positions matching TRBD1. With V trimmed by 4 bases and J by 7 bases, 6 bases remained unmatched. The CDR3 extends over 13 amino acids. Germline lookup yields CDR1 DFQATT and CDR2 SNEGSKA (reference sequence). CDR3 sequence (DNA): TGCAGTGCTACGACGGGACAGACTGAAAAACTGTTTTTT. Its protein product is CSATTGQTEKLFF.

The sample holds a few counts of this clonotype. The chain uses TRBV27 and TRBJ2-7; 10 bases fit TRBD1. Germline V gene data show CDR1 as MNHEY and CDR2 as SMNVEV (reference sequence). V lost 8 bases and J lost 5; bases outside the gene matches: 3. The length of the CDR3 is 12 residues. Written as DNA, the CDR3 is TGTGCCAGCCGGACAGGGGGGAACGAGCAGTACTTC. Its translation is CASRTGGNEQYF.

The chain employs TRBV5-1 and TRBJ1-2, with 12 bases fitting TRBD1. CDR3 size: 17 residues. Germline CDR1 is SGHRS and CDR2 is YFSETQ. After removal of 4 bases from V and 5 bases from J, the junction contained 12 bases not matched to a gene. The CDR3 sequence is CASSPNSGTGGGYGYTF. CDR3 sequence (DNA): TGCGCCAGCAGCCCGAACTCCGGGACAGGGGGCGGATATGGCTACACCTTC.

Of note for this clonotype: Its ends do not fully match the called genes, so a read error is possible. V gene TRBV6-5 combines with J gene TRBJ2-1; 7 bases map to TRBD1. Germline V lookup: CDR1 MNHEY, CDR2 SVGAGI. This CDR3 comprises 14 residues. This CDR3 is CACSSGQSINEQFF. CDR3 in DNA: TGTGCCTGCAGTTCGGGACAGTCTATCAATGAGCAGTTCTTC.

The chain is built from TRBV6-2 or TRBV6-3 and TRBJ2-1; TRBD2 agrees at 7 bases. Germline CDR1 and CDR2: MNHEY and SVGEGT. This CDR3 contains 14 residues. The J segment lost 12 bases and the V segment lost 5 bases, leaving 13 bases of the junction unmatched. CDR3 DNA: TGTGCCAGCAGTGGGAGACTAGCACTTTTCCGGCAGTTCTTC. Protein product: CASSGRLALFRQFF.

The chain uses TRBV7-2 and TRBJ1-1, with a tentative D call TRBD1 (6 bases). The CDR3 is 13 amino acids. Trimming cost V 5 bases and J 7 bases, with 14 bases left between them. Germline CDR1 is SGHTA and CDR2 is FQGNSA. The CDR3 loop is CASSLRQDSEAFF. CDR3 coding DNA: TGTGCCAGCAGCCTCAGACAGGATAGTGAAGCTTTCTTT.

The chain uses TRBV11-3 and TRBJ1-2; D perhaps matches TRBD1 (6 bases). V was shortened by 0 bases and J by 2 bases, with 13 bases between the two germline ends. The CDR3 length is 16 residues. CDR1 is SGHNT, CDR2 YENEEA, per germline. The CDR3 sequence is CASSLEWGRGNYGYTF. In DNA, the CDR3 is TGTGCCAGCAGCTTAGAATGGGGGCGCGGGAACTATGGCTACACCTTC.